This TCR beta chain was sequenced for a study of cytomegalovirus exposure and HLA in healthy donors. Points from the study as a whole: A few V segments could not be told apart, such as TRBV6-2 and TRBV6-3, and were left out. Fewer N-insertions (relative to the roughly 720-donor mean) were reportedly seen in an Asian-associated ancestry cluster in a later analysis.

Concerning this clone: Its target is not known.

The donors (healthy individuals) were bone marrow donors. 60 Vbeta and 13 Jbeta primers were used in PCR. Repertoires were generated with immunoSEQ multiplex PCR, while TCRdb's copy carries only in-frame clones and drops some. Altogether tens of thousands of clones are present, approximately 80% being singletons, with the ten largest covering 2.7%. V lost 5 bases and J lost 4, with 17 bases in between. The length of the CDR3 is 15 residues. CDR1 is MNHEY and CDR2 is SVGAGI in the germline V gene. The sample taken for sequencing was PBMCs. This sequence originates from a man aged 25 to 45 in good health and CMV-seronegative. The rearrangement uses TRBV6-5 and TRBJ1-2; possible D gene TRBD1, 6 bases. For the CDR3, the DNA is TGTGCCAGCAGTGGAACTCAGGGGAATTTCTATGGCTACACCTTC. Translation: CASSGTQGNFYGYTF.